The 7 T cell receptor beta chains below come from one sample, sequenced in a study of blood T cell dynamics during melanoma immunotherapy. Noted time point: pre-treatment baseline. TCRdb's table, derived via immunoSEQ multiplex PCR, lists solely in-frame clones and lacks some. Altogether around 6,600 clones are present, around 81% being singletons, with the ten largest covering about 30%. The sequenced sample was blood, obtained from a patient treated with checkpoint blockade. These receptors were taken from a human donor with melanoma.

The J gene is TRBJ1-5, the V gene TRBV7-2; D unclear. The CDR3 has 19 amino acids. CDR1 SGHTA and CDR2 FQGNSA come from the germline V gene. V dropped 8 bases and J dropped 3 bases, with 29 bases sitting between them. The CDR3 sequence: CASSFQRGYSYYINQPQHF. The CDR3 DNA reads TGTGCCAGCTCTTTCCAACGTGGCTACAGTTACTATATCAATCAGCCCCAGCATTTT.

The rearrangement uses TRBV5-1 and TRBJ1-5, with 7 bases matching TRBD1. The length of the CDR3 is 15 residues. Per germline, CDR1 SGHRS and CDR2 YFSETQ. The V and J ends lost 1 base and 5 bases, in that order; junction bases with no gene match: 6. The CDR3 bases are TGCGCCAGCAGCTTGTCCGGGACAGTCGATCAGCCCCAGCATTTT. Translation gives CASSLSGTVDQPQHF.

The V and J genes are TRBV7-9 and TRBJ2-7, with D perhaps TRBD1 (6 bases). Trimming stripped 5 bases from V and 2 bases from J, with 16 bases between. From germline, CDR1 is SEHNR and CDR2 FQNEAQ (reference sequence). This CDR3 is 15 amino acids long. The chain's CDR3 is CASSPGQLSPYEQYF. CDR3 coding DNA: TGTGCCAGCAGCCCAGGACAGCTAAGTCCCTACGAGCAGTACTTC. The full variable domain, with the rest looked up from reference TRBV7-9 and TRBJ2-7, is DTGVSQNPRHKITKRGQNVTFRCDPISEHNRLYWYRQTLGQGPEFLTYFQNEAQLEKSRLLSDRFSAERPKGSFSTLEIQRTEQGDSAMYLCASSPGQLSPYEQYFGPGTRLTVT.

V gene TRBV30 combines with J gene TRBJ2-2; D not certain. The CDR3 has 11 amino acids. Per the germline V gene, CDR1 is GTSNPN and CDR2 is SVGIG (reference sequence). Trimming took 3 bases from V and 4 from J, leaving 3 bases between them. The CDR3 protein is CAWSPTGELFF. The DNA for the CDR3 is TGTGCCTGGAGCCCCACCGGGGAGCTGTTTTTT.

The chain is built from TRBV6-5 and TRBJ2-5; 9 bases align to TRBD1. TRBJ2-7 matches the DNA end more closely, so the J call is doubtful. The CDR3 contains 15 residues. The germline CDR1 and CDR2 sequences are MNHEY and SVGAGI. CDR3 bases: TGTGCCAGCAGTTCCTTGGACAGGGGAGTAAACGAGCAGTACTTC. Its translation: CASSSLDRGVNEQYF.

The chain recombines TRBV11-2 with TRBJ1-1; D call uncertain. The V end lost 3 bases, the J end lost 2 bases, and 13 bases lay between the germline ends. The CDR3 has 15 residues. CDR1 SGHAT and CDR2 FQNNGV come from the germline V gene. CDR3 amino acids: CASSLGFRLNTEAFF. In DNA, the CDR3 is TGTGCCAGCAGCTTGGGGTTTAGGCTAAACACTGAAGCTTTCTTT. Full variable domain (remainder filled in from reference TRBV11-2 and TRBJ1-1): EAGVAQSPRYKIIEKRQSVAFWCNPISGHATLYWYQQILGQGPKLLIQFQNNGVVDDSQLPKDRFSAERLKGVDSTLKIQPAKLEDSAVYLCASSLGFRLNTEAFFGQGTRLTVV.

This chain connects TRBV7-2 to TRBJ1-1, with D possibly TRBD1 on 6 matching bases. Per the germline V gene, CDR1 is SGHTA and CDR2 is FQGNSA. There are 13 residues in the CDR3. V lost 8 bases and J 5 bases, leaving 15 bases between the germline ends. The CDR3 sequence is CASLRGMTTEAFF. The CDR3, as DNA: TGTGCCAGCCTAAGGGGGATGACGACTGAAGCTTTCTTT. Supplemented by reference TRBV7-2 and TRBJ1-1, the full variable domain reads GAGVSQSPSNKVTEKGKDVELRCDPISGHTALYWYRQSLGQGLEFLIYFQGNSAPDKSGLPSDRFSAERTGGSVSTLTIQRTQQEDSAVYLCASLRGMTTEAFFGQGTRLTVV.